The 25 T cell receptor beta chains presented below share a single source sample, sequenced in a study of beta chain features in type 1 diabetes (dated by TCRdb to the late 2010s). The study at large found these results: Type 1 diabetes patients showed a moderate but significant shortening of TCRB CDR3 length in all four CD4+ subsets.

Library preparation used the immunoSEQ multiplex PCR assay. All of the isolated RNA was reverse transcribed with the High Capacity cDNA Reverse Transcription Kit, so expressed TCRB transcripts were sequenced. TCRdb re-hosts the immuneACCESS table, in-frame sequences only. Its copies lack some clones; in the studies checked, an unresolved V gene accounts for under half of them, and the cause for the rest is not known. This sample is represented by over 300,000 clones; roughly a tenth of them were singletons. 0.9% to 1.1% of the sample goes to the ten largest clones. Their target antigens are unknown. Source material: central memory CD4+ T cells from blood. The receptors originated from a man aged 30 to 45 with type 1 diabetes.

The genes are TRBV6-5 and TRBJ2-2; 7 bases are shared with TRBD1. V shed 6 bases, J shed 6 bases, and the junction held 7 bases outside the gene matches. The CDR3 consists of 14 residues. The germline CDR1 and CDR2 sequences are MNHEY and SVGAGI. CDR3 nucleotide sequence: TGTGCCAGCAGCCGGACAGGAGGACCCGGGGAGCTGTTTTTT. Translating gives CASSRTGGPGELFF.

This clone has just a few counts. The chain couples TRBV4-3 to TRBJ1-2; D is unresolved. The CDR3 consists of 15 residues. V was clipped by 0 bases and J by 4 bases, with 12 bases between them. In germline, CDR1 is LGHNA, CDR2 YSLEER. The CDR3 region has the DNA TGCGCCAGCAGCCAAGAAGGTGCGAATGGCTATGGCTACACCTTC. Residues: CASSQEGANGYGYTF.

This sequence joins TRBV7-2 and TRBJ2-7; a possible D gene is TRBD1 (6 bases). The CDR3 length is 14 residues. V was trimmed by 2 bases and J by 6 bases, leaving 14 bases between them. From germline, CDR1 is SGHTA and CDR2 FQGNSA. CDR3 residues: CASSLTQGLGEQYF. CDR3 DNA: TGTGCCAGCAGCTTAACTCAGGGGTTAGGCGAGCAGTACTTC.

This clone was detected a few times. This rearrangement joins TRBV11-3 to TRBJ2-1; D not resolved. The length of the CDR3 is 14 residues. Per germline, CDR1 SGHNT and CDR2 YENEEA. V shed 1 base and J shed 7 bases, with 11 bases lying between them. The CDR3 region has the DNA TGTGCCAGCAGCTTAGGAGTCTTGGGGAATGAGCAGTTCTTC. Its protein is CASSLGVLGNEQFF.

The rearrangement links TRBV29-1 to TRBJ2-3, with TRBD1 identical over 7 bases. CDR3 size: 14 residues. CDR1 is SQVTM and CDR2 is ANQGSEA in the germline V gene. J gave up 4 bases and V 3 bases, and 7 bases lay outside the gene matches. The CDR3 DNA sequence: TGCAGCGTTGATGAGGCCAGGGGGTCAGATACGCAGTATTTT. Translation gives CSVDEARGSDTQYF.

The rearrangement joins TRBV29-1 to TRBJ1-2; TRBD1 agrees at 7 bases. The junction had 7 bases not matched to a gene; V was cut back by 6 bases and J by 6 bases. The CDR3 is 12 residues long. Germline CDR1 is SQVTM and CDR2 is ANQGSEA. CDR3 DNA sequence: TGCAGCGTGGGGGACAGCAGGGATGGCTACACCTTC. It codes for CSVGDSRDGYTF.

A few counts support this clone. The V call is TRBV5-1, the J call TRBJ1-1, with TRBD1 identical over 8 bases. CDR3 size: 15 residues. Germline V CDR1 and CDR2: SGHRS, YFSETQ. V trimming: 4 bases; J trimming: 5 bases; junction bases outside the gene matches: 10. The CDR3 loop reads CASSISGQGMTEAFF. The CDR3 bases are TGCGCCAGCAGCATATCAGGACAGGGCATGACTGAAGCTTTCTTT.

The V and J genes are TRBV6-5 and TRBJ1-2; D unresolved. Germline loops: CDR1 MNHEY, CDR2 SVGAGI. Trimming left V 7 bases short and J 4 bases short, with 16 bases between. This CDR3 has 14 amino acids. The CDR3 DNA follows: TGTGCCAGCAACTCCCCGCCGGGCACCTATGGCTACACCTTC. The encoded protein is CASNSPPGTYGYTF.

At least ten counts were recorded for this clone. The CDR3 spells CASTQTPPSGEQYF. The CDR3 nucleotides are TGTGCCAGCACCCAGACTCCACCGTCCGGCGAGCAGTACTTC. The chain carries TRBV7-2 and TRBJ2-7; D remains unclear. The V gene lost 7 bases and the J gene lost 6 bases, with 19 bases spanning the gap. CDR1 is SGHTA and CDR2 is FQGNSA in the germline V gene. This CDR3 is 14 amino acids long.

This clone was detected only a few times. CDR3 loop: CASSPPAGATQPQHF. CDR3 coding DNA: TGTGCCAGCTCACCACCTGCCGGGGCCACTCAGCCCCAGCATTTT. This chain connects TRBV18 to TRBJ1-5; D is possibly TRBD1 (5 bases). Trimming pared 0 bases from V and 6 bases from J, leaving 12 bases between. The CDR3 totals 15 residues. Germline CDR1 KGHSH, CDR2 LQKENI.

This clone was seen a few times. The CDR3 reads CASSKTADGGDTIYF. CDR3 nucleotides: TGTGCCAGCAGCAAAACAGCGGACGGTGGGGACACCATATATTTT. The chain joins TRBV6-5 to TRBJ1-3; D gene ambiguous. Trimming took off 6 bases at V and 8 bases at J, with 20 bases between the two ends. Germline CDR1 and CDR2: MNHEY and SVGAGI. The CDR3 runs to 15 residues.

This clone turned up a few times. The chain uses TRBV7-2 and TRBJ1-1; D gene unclear. Germline V CDR1 and CDR2: SGHTA, FQGNSA. The CDR3 covers 13 residues. V lost 5 bases, J lost 1 base, and 8 bases lay in between. CDR3 DNA sequence: TGTGCCAGCAGCGGTTCTCCGAACACTGAAGCTTTCTTT. It specifies CASSGSPNTEAFF.

The chain links TRBV5-1 to TRBJ2-7, with a tentative D call TRBD2 (6 bases). The CDR3 contains 15 residues. V gave up 0 bases and J gave up 0 bases, with 10 bases separating them. Germline V CDR1 and CDR2: SGHRS, YFSETQ. CDR3: CASSLGGESSYEQYF. CDR3 sequence (DNA): TGCGCCAGCAGCTTGGGCGGGGAGAGCTCCTACGAGCAGTACTTC.

In the case of this clone: At one boundary the junction diverges from the germline segment, which might be a read error. The rearrangement joins TRBV10-3 to TRBJ1-3; 7 positions match TRBD1. The CDR3 sequence is 17 residues long. Germline V gene sequence: CDR1 ENHRY, CDR2 SYGVKD. CDR3 sequence: CASSYTSDRPSGNTIYF. CDR3 sequence (DNA): TGTGCCAGCAGTTACACCTCGGACAGGCCCTCTGGAAACACCATATATTTT.

The sample holds a few counts of this clone. V and J are TRBV6-1 and TRBJ2-4; D remains unclear. The germline V gene has CDR1 MNHNS and CDR2 SASEGT. Between the trimmed V and J ends, which lost 8 bases and 0 bases, there was a span of 2 bases. This CDR3 spans 11 amino acids. The CDR3 bases are TGTGCCAGCGGAGCCAAAAACATTCAGTACTTC. Residues: CASGAKNIQYF.

The chain couples TRBV5-1 to TRBJ2-4, with 9 nucleotides matching TRBD1. Germline values: CDR1 SGHRS, CDR2 YFSETQ. Unmatched junction bases numbered 19, after V lost 2 bases and J lost 1 base. The CDR3 loop spans 21 amino acids. DNA for the CDR3: TGCGCCAGCAGCTTACTACCTGCGGGACAGGGATTAGGGGTGGCCAAAAACATTCAGTACTTC. It specifies CASSLLPAGQGLGVAKNIQYF.

Only a few counts were recorded for this clone. The rearrangement links TRBV19 to TRBJ1-2; D is perhaps TRBD1 (6 bases). The CDR3 totals 13 residues. Germline V gives CDR1 LNHDA, CDR2 SQIVND (reference sequence). V was cut by 8 bases and J by 4 bases, with 14 bases left in between. CDR3 sequence (DNA): TGTGCCAGTCGCAGGGGTGAACTCTATGGCTACACCTTC. Its translation: CASRRGELYGYTF.

V is TRBV30 and J is TRBJ2-3, with TRBD2 identical over 10 bases. The CDR3 loop spans 15 amino acids. V dropped 8 bases and J dropped 0; count of bases not matched to a gene: 8. Germline CDR1 reads GTSNPN; CDR2 reads SVGIG (reference sequence). The CDR3 DNA sequence: TGTGCCGTGGACGGACTAGCGGTGAGCACAGATACGCAGTATTTT. Translation: CAVDGLAVSTDTQYF.

This clone was seen only a few times. The gene calls are TRBV5-4 and TRBJ2-3; a possible D gene is TRBD2 (5 bases). There are 17 residues in the CDR3. Germline loops: CDR1 SGHNT, CDR2 YYREEE (reference sequence). V was pared by 6 bases and J by 4 bases, with 24 bases between. The CDR3 loop is CASTGLSRGKVSDTQYF. In nucleotides, the CDR3 is TGTGCCAGCACCGGCTTGTCGAGAGGGAAGGTGTCAGATACGCAGTATTTT.

J is TRBJ2-3 and V is TRBV2; tentatively, D is TRBD1 or TRBD2 (5 bases each). V was clipped by 3 bases and J by 0 bases, with 10 bases between them. Per germline, CDR1 SNHLY and CDR2 FYNNEI. The CDR3 runs 15 residues. The CDR3 sequence is CASSDEGSSTDTQYF. The CDR3 DNA is TGTGCCAGCAGTGACGAGGGGTCTAGCACAGATACGCAGTATTTT.

This clone was recorded a few times. The J gene is TRBJ1-1, the V gene TRBV7-9, with TRBD1 as a possible D gene (5 bases). The germline V and J ends were trimmed by 1 base and 10 bases, with 13 bases remaining between them. The V gene's germline CDR1 is SEHNR and CDR2 FQNEAQ (reference sequence). The CDR3 length is 13 residues. The CDR3 nucleotides are TGTGCCAGCAGCTTAGACTGGGGGAGTGGAGCTTTCTTT. Translating gives CASSLDWGSGAFF. Looking up the rest from reference TRBV7-9 and TRBJ1-1 gives the full variable domain: DTGVSQNPRHKITKRGQNVTFRCDPISEHNRLYWYRQTLGQGPEFLTYFQNEAQLEKSRLLSDRFSAERPKGSFSTLEIQRTEQGDSAMYLCASSLDWGSGAFFGQGTRLTVV.

Comments on this clone: Other DNA sequences in this specimen translate into the identical CDR3. The chain links TRBV29-1 to TRBJ1-1; D possibly corresponds to TRBD1 (6 bases). The CDR3 consists of 14 residues. Germline CDR1 SQVTM, CDR2 ANQGSEA. Trimming left V 0 bases short and J 7 bases short, with 15 bases between. The CDR3 DNA sequence: TGCAGCGTTGAAGATCAAGGGCAGGGGATTGAAGCTTTCTTT. It translates to CSVEDQGQGIEAFF.

V gene TRBV7-9 combines with J gene TRBJ2-3; 11 bases are a match to TRBD2. The trim removed 5 bases at V and 2 bases at J, leaving 6 bases unmatched. Germline V gives CDR1 SEHNR, CDR2 FQNEAQ (reference sequence). The CDR3 consists of 16 residues. The CDR3 DNA reads TGTGCCAGCAGCCTCCTAGCGGGGGGACACACAGATACGCAGTATTTT. It codes for CASSLLAGGHTDTQYF.

The V gene is TRBV2, the J gene TRBJ1-6; 9 nucleotides match TRBD1. Germline CDR1 is SNHLY and CDR2 is FYNNEI. J was trimmed by 7 bases and V by 2 bases; bases with no gene match: 3. The CDR3 runs 15 residues. This CDR3 is CASSETGTGNSPLHF. The CDR3 coding sequence is TGTGCCAGCAGTGAAACCGGGACAGGGAATTCACCCCTCCACTTT. The whole variable domain, remainder taken from reference TRBV2 and TRBJ1-6, is EPEVTQTPSHQVTQMGQEVILRCVPISNHLYFYWYRQILGQKVEFLVSFYNNEISEKSEIFDDQFSVERPDGSNFTLKIRSTKLEDSAMYFCASSETGTGNSPLHFGNGTRLTVT.

This clone was found a few times. The chain has TRBV5-1 and TRBJ2-5, with a weak D call TRBD1 (6 bases). Trimming removed 2 bases from V and 2 bases from J, with 10 bases in between. CDR3 length: 14 amino acids. The V gene's germline CDR1 is SGHRS and CDR2 YFSETQ. CDR3 sequence: CASSLRDTQETQYF. CDR3 sequence (DNA): TGCGCCAGCAGCTTAAGGGACACGCAAGAGACCCAGTACTTC.